This TCR beta chain was observed in a study of cytomegalovirus exposure and HLA in healthy donors. The PCR employed 60 Vbeta primers together with 13 Jbeta primers. Libraries were prepared by immunoSEQ multiplex PCR; TCRdb keeps only in-frame clonotypes and omits some of them. The sample carries 35,000 to 40,000 clones, around 53% recorded once. Losses at the gene ends were 6 bases for V and 4 bases for J; bases not matched to a gene: 6. The CDR3 loop spans 14 amino acids. CDR1 is MNHEY, CDR2 SVGAGI, per germline. This clone was detected only once. This receptor was taken from a woman aged 40 to 50 in good health and CMV-seropositive. The chain is built from TRBV6-5 and TRBJ1-2; 9 positions match TRBD1. The specimen sequenced was PBMCs. In DNA, the CDR3 is TGTGCCAGCAGCGATGTACAGGGGGCCTATGGCTACACCTTC. Translation: CASSDVQGAYGYTF.